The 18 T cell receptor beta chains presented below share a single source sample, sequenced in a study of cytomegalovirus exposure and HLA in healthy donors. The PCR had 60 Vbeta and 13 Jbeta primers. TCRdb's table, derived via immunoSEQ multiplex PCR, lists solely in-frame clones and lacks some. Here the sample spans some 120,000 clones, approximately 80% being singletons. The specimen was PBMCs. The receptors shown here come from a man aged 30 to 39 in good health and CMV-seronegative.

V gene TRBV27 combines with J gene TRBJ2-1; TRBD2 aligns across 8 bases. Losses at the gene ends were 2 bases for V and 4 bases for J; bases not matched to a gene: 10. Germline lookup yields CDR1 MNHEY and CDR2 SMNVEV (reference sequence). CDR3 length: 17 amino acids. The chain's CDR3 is CASSLQISSGGYNEQFF. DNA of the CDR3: TGTGCCAGCAGTTTACAAATTTCGAGCGGGGGATACAATGAGCAGTTCTTC.

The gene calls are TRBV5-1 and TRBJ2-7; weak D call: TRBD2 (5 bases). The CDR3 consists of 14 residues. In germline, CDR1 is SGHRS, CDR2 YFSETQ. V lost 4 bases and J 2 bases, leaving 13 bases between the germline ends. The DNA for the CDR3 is TGCGCCAGCAGCGAATTTTCCGGGACCTACGAGCAGTACTTC. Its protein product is CASSEFSGTYEQYF.

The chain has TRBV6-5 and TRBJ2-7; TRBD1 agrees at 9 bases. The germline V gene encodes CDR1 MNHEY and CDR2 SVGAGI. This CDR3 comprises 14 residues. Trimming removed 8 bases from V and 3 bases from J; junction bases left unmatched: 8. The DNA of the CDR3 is TGTGCCAGCCAGGATGCGGACAGGGGCTACGAGCAGTACTTC. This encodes CASQDADRGYEQYF.

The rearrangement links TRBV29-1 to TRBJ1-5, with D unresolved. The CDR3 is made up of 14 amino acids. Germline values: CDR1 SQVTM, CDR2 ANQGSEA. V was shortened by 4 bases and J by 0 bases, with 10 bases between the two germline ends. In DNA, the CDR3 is TGCAGCGTTGTGGGCCAAAATAGCAATCAGCCCCAGCATTTT. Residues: CSVVGQNSNQPQHF. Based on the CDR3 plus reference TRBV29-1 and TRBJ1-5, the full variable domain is SAVISQKPSRDICQRGTSLTIQCQVDSQVTMMFWYRQQPGQSLTLIATANQGSEATYESGFVIDKFPISRPNLTFSTLTVSNMSPEDSSIYLCSVVGQNSNQPQHFGDGTRLSIL.

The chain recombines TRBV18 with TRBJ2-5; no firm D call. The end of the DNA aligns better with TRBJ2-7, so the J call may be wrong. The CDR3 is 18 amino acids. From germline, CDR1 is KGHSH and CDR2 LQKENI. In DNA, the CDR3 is TGTGCCAGCTCACCCCAGACCTCGACTGAAGACCCTTCCTACGAGCAGTACTTC. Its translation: CASSPQTSTEDPSYEQYF.

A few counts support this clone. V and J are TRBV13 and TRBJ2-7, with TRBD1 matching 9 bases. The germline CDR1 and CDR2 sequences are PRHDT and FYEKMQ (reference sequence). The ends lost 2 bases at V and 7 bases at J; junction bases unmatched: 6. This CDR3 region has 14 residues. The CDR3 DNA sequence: TGTGCCAGCAGCTTACGACAGGGGGACGGAGAGCAGTACTTC. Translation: CASSLRQGDGEQYF. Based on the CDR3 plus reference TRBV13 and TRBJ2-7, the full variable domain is AAGVIQSPRHLIKEKRETATLKCYPIPRHDTVYWYQQGPGQDPQFLISFYEKMQSDKGSIPDRFSAQQFSDYHSELNMSSLELGDSALYFCASSLRQGDGEQYFGPGTRLTVT.

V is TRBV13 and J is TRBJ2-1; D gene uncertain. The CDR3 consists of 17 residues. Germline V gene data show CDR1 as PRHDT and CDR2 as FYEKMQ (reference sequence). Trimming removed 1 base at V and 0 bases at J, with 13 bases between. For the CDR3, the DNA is TGTGCCAGCAGCTTAGAGTCGGGTTATACCTCCTACAATGAGCAGTTCTTC. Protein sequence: CASSLESGYTSYNEQFF. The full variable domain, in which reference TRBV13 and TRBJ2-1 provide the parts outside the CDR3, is AAGVIQSPRHLIKEKRETATLKCYPIPRHDTVYWYQQGPGQDPQFLISFYEKMQSDKGSIPDRFSAQQFSDYHSELNMSSLELGDSALYFCASSLESGYTSYNEQFFGPGTRLTVL.

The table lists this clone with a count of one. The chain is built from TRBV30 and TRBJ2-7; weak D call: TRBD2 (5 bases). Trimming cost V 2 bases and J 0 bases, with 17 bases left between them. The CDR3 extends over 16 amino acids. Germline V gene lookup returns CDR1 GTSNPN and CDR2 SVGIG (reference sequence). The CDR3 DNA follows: TGTGCCTGGAGTTCCCGTCTGGACTTCCCCTCCTACGAGCAGTACTTC. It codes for CAWSSRLDFPSYEQYF.

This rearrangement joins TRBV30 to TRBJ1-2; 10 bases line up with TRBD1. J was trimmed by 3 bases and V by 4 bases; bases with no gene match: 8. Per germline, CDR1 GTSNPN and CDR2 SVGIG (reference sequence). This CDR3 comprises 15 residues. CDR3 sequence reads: CAWTPGTGADYGYTF. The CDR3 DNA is TGTGCCTGGACCCCAGGGACAGGGGCCGACTATGGCTACACCTTC.

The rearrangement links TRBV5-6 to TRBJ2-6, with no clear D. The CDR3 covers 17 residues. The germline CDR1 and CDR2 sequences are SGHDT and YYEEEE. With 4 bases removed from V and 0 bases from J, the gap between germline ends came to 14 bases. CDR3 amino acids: CASSRGGGSSGANVLTF. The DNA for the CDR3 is TGTGCCAGCAGCCGAGGCGGCGGAAGCTCTGGGGCCAACGTCCTGACTTTC.

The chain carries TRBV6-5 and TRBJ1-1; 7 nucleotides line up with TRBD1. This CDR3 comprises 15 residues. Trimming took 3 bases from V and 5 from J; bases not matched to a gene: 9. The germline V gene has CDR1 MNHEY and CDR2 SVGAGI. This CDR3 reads CASSYGGQERTEAFF. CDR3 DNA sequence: TGTGCCAGCAGTTATGGCGGACAGGAGAGGACTGAAGCTTTCTTT.

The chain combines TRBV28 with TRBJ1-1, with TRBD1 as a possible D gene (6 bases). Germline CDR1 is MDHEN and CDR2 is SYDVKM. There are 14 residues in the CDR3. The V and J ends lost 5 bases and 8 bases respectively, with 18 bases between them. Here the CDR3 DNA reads TGTGCCAGCAGTGGGGGGGGCAGCCCTACAGAAGCTTTCTTT. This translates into CASSGGGSPTEAFF. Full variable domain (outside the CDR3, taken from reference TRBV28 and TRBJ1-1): DVKVTQSSRYLVKRTGEKVFLECVQDMDHENMFWYRQDPGLGLRLIYFSYDVKMKEKGDIPEGYSVSREKKERFSLILESASTNQTSMYLCASSGGGSPTEAFFGQGTRLTVV.

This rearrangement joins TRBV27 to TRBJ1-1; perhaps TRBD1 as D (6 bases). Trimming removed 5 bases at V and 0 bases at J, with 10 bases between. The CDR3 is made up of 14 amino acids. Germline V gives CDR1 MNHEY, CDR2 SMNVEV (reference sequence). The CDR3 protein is CASSKQGLNTEAFF. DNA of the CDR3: TGTGCCAGCAGTAAACAGGGACTGAACACTGAAGCTTTCTTT.

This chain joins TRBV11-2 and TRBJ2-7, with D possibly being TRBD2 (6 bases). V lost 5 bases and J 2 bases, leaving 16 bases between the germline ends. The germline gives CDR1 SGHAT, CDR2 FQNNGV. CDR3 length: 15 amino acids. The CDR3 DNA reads TGTGCCAGCAGCACACACGGGACTGGGACCTACGAGCAGTACTTC. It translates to CASSTHGTGTYEQYF.

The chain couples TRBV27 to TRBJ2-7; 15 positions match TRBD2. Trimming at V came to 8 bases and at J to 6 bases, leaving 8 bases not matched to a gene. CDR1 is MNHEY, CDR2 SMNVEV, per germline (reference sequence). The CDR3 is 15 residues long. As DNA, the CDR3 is TGTGCCAGCTGTCGGGGGACTAGCGGGAGGTCCGAGCAGTACTTC. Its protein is CASCRGTSGRSEQYF.

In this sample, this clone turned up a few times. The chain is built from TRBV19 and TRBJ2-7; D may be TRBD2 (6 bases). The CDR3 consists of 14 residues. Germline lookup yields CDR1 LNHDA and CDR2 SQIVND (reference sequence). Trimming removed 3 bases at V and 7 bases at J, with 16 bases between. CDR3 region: CASSMGTGSREQYF. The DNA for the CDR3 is TGTGCCAGTAGTATGGGGACTGGATCAAGGGAGCAGTACTTC.

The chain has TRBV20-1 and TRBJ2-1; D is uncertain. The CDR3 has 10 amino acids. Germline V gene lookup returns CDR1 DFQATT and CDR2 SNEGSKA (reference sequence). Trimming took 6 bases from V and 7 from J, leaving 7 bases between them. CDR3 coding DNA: TGCAGTGCATTCCGGAATGAGCAGTTCTTC. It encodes CSAFRNEQFF.

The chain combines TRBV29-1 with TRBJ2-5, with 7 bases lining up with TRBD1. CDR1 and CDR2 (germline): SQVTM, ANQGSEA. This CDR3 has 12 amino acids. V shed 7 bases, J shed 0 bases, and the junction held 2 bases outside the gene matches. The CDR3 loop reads CSAGTDQETQYF. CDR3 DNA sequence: TGCAGCGCTGGGACAGACCAAGAGACCCAGTACTTC.